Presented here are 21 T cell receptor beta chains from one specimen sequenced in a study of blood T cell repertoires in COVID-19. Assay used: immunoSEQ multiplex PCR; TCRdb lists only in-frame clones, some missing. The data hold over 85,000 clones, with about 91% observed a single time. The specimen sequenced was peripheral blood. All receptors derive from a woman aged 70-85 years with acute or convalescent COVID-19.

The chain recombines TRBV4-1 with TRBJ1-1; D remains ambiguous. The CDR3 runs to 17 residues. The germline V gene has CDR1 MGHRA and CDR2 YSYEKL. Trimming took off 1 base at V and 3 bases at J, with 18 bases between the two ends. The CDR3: CASSQARQSLWDTEAFF. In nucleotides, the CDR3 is TGCGCCAGCAGCCAAGCCAGGCAGTCCCTTTGGGACACTGAAGCTTTCTTT.

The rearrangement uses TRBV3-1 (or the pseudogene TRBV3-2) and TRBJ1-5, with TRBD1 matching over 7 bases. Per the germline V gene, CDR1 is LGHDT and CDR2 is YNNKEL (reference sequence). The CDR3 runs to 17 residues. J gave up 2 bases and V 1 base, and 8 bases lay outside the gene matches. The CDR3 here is CASSQAWAGQGNQPQHF. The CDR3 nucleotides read TGTGCCAGCAGCCAAGCCTGGGCTGGACAGGGCAATCAGCCCCAGCATTTT.

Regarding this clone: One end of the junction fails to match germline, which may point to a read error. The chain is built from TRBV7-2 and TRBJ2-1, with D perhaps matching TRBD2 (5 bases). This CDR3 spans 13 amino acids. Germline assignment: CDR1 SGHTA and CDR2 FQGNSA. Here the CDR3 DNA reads TGTGCCAGCAGCTTACGGGCAGGTGAGCGGATGGTCTTC. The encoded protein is CASSLRAGERMVF.

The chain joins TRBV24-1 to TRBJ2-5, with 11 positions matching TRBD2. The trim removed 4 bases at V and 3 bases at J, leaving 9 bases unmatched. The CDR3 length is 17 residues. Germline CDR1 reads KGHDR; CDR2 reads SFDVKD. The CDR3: CATSDRGTSGDKETQYF. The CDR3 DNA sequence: TGTGCCACCAGTGACCGCGGGACTAGCGGAGACAAAGAGACCCAGTACTTC.

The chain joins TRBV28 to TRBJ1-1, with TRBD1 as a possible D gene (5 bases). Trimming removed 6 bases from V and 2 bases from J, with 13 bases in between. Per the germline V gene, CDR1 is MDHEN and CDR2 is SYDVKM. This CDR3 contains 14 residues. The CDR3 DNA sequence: TGTGCCAGCAGCTCTCTCGGGGGTAACACTGAAGCTTTCTTT. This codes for CASSSLGGNTEAFF. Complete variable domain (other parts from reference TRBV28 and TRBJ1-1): DVKVTQSSRYLVKRTGEKVFLECVQDMDHENMFWYRQDPGLGLRLIYFSYDVKMKEKGDIPEGYSVSREKKERFSLILESASTNQTSMYLCASSSLGGNTEAFFGQGTRLTVV.

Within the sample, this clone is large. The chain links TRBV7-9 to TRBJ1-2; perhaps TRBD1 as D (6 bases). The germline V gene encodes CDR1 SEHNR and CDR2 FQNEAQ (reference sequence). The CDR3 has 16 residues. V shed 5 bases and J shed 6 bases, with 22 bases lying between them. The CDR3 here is CASSTTPGEGTDGYTF. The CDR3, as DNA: TGTGCCAGCAGCACAACCCCAGGGGAGGGTACCGATGGCTACACCTTC.

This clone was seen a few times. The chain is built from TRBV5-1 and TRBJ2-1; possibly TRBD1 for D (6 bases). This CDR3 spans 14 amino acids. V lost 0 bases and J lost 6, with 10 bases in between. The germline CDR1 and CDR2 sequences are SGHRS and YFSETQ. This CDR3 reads CASSLAGDTNEQFF. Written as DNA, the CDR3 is TGCGCCAGCAGCTTGGCCGGGGACACCAATGAGCAGTTCTTC.

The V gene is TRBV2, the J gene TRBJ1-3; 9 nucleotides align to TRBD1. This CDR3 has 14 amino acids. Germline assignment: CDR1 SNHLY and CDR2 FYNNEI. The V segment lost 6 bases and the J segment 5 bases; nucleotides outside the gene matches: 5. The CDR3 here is CASRDRGIRNTIYF. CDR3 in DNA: TGTGCCAGCAGGGACAGGGGTATTAGAAACACCATATATTTT.

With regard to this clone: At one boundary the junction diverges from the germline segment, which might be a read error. In DNA, the CDR3 is TGTGCCAGCAGCAAAGACACAGGCTATGGCTACACCTTC. Translating it yields CASSKDTGYGYTF. The chain links TRBV3-1 (or the pseudogene TRBV3-2) to TRBJ1-2, with D possibly matching TRBD1 (5 bases). There are 13 residues in the CDR3. CDR1 and CDR2 from the germline V gene are LGHDT and YNNKEL (reference sequence).

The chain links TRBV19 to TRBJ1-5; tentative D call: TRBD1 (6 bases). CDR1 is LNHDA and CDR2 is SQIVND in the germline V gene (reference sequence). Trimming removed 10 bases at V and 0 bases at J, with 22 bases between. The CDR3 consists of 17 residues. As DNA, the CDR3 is TGTGCCACTATGAGACAGGCCTCGAGGAATAGCAATCAGCCCCAGCATTTT. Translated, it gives CATMRQASRNSNQPQHF.

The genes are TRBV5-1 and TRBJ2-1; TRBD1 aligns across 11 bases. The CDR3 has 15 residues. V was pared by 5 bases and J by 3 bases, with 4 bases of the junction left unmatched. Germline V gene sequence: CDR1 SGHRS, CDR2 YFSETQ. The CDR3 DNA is TGCGCCAGCAGAGCGGGACAGGGGGACTACAATGAGCAGTTCTTC. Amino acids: CASRAGQGDYNEQFF.

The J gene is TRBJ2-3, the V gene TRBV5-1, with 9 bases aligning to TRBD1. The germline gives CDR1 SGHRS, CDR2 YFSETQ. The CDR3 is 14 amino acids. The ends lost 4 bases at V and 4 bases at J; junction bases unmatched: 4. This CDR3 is CASSIRTGADTQYF. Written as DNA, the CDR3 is TGCGCCAGCAGCATAAGGACAGGGGCAGATACGCAGTATTTT.

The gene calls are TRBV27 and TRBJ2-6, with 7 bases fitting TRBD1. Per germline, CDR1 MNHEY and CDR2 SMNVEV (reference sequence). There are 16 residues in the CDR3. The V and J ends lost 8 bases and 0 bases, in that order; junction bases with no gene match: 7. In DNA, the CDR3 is TGTGCCAGCGATAGGGACAGAAGCTCTGGGGCCAACGTCCTGACTTTC. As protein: CASDRDRSSGANVLTF.

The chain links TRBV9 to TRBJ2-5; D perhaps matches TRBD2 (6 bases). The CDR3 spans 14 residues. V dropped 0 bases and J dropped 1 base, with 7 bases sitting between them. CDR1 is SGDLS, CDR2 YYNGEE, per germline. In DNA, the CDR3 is TGTGCCAGCAGCGTAGCGGGACTCCAAGAGACCCAGTACTTC. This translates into CASSVAGLQETQYF.

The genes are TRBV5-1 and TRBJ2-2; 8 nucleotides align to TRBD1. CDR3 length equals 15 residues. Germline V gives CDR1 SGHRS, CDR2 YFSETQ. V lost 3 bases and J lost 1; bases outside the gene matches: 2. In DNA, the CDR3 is TGCGCCAGCAGCTCCGGGACAGGGAACACCGGGGAGCTGTTTTTT. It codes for CASSSGTGNTGELFF.

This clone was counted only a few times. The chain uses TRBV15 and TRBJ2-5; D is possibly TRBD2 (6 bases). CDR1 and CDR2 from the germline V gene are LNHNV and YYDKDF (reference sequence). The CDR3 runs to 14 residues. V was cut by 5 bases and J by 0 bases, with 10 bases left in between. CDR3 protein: CATSRRGYQETQYF. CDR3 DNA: TGTGCCACCAGCCGACGGGGGTACCAAGAGACCCAGTACTTC.

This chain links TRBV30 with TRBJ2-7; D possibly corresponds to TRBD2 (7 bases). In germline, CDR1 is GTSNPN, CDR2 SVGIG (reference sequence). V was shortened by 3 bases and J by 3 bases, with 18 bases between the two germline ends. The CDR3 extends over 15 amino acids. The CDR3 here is CAWSLRGGTGYEQYF. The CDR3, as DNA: TGTGCCTGGAGCCTTAGGGGGGGGACGGGCTACGAGCAGTACTTC.

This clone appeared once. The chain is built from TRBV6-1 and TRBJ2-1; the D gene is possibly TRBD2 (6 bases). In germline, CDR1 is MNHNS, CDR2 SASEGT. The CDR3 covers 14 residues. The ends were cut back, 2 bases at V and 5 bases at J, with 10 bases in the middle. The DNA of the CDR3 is TGTGCCAGCAGTGAAATAGGACTAAACAATGAGCAGTTCTTC. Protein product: CASSEIGLNNEQFF.

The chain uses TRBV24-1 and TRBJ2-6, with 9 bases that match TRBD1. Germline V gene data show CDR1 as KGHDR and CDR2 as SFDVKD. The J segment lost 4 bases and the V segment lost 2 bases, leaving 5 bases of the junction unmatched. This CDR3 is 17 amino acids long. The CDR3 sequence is CATSDSYRGLGANVLTF. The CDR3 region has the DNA TGTGCCACCAGTGATTCCTACAGGGGGCTCGGGGCCAACGTCCTGACTTTC.

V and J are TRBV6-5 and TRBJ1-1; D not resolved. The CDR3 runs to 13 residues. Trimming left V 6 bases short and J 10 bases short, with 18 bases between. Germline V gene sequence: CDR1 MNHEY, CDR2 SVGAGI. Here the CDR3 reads CASSLAPWRVAFF. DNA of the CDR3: TGTGCCAGCAGCTTGGCGCCTTGGCGGGTAGCTTTCTTT.

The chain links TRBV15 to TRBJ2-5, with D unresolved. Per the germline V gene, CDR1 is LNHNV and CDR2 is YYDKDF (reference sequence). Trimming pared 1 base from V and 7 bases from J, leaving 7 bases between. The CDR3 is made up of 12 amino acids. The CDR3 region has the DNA TGTGCCACCAGCAGAGCTCGCGGGACCCAGTACTTC. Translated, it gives CATSRARGTQYF. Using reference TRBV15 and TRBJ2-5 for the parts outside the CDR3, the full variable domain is DAMVIQNPRYQVTQFGKPVTLSCSQTLNHNVMYWYQQKSSQAPKLLFHYYDKDFNNEADTPDNFQSRRPNTSFCFLDIRSPGLGDTAMYLCATSRARGTQYFGPGTRLLVL.